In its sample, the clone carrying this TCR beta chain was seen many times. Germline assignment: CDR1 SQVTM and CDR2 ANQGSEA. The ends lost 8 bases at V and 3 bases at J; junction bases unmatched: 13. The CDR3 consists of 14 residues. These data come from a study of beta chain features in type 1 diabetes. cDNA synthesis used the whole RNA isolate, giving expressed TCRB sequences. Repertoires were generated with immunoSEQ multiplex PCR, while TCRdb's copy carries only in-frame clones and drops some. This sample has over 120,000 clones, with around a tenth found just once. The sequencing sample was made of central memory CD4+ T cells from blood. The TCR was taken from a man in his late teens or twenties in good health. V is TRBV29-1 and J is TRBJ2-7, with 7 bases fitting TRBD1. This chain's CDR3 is CSLGLRDRHYEQYF. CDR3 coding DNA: TGCAGCCTAGGACTCCGGGACAGACACTACGAGCAGTACTTC.